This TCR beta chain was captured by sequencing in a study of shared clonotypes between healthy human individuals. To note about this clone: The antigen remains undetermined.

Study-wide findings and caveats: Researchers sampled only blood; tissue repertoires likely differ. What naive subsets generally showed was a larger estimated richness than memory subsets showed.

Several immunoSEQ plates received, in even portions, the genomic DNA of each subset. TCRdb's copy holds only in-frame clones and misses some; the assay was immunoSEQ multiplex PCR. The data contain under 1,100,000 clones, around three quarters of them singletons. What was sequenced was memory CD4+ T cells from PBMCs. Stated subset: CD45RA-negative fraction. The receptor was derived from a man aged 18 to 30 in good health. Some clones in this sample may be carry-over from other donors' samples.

This CDR3 reads CASSPPGRGQYEQYF. CDR3 bases: TGTGCCAGCAGTCCCCCCGGGAGGGGGCAGTACGAGCAGTACTTC. The chain joins TRBV6-5 to TRBJ2-7; maybe TRBD2 (8 bases). The ends were cut back, 5 bases at V and 4 bases at J, with 18 bases in the middle. The CDR3 contains 15 residues. Germline CDR1 MNHEY, CDR2 SVGAGI.